This TCR beta chain was recovered during a study of T cell changes during pregnancy in multiple sclerosis. The germline V gene has CDR1 SGHRS and CDR2 YFSETQ. V trimming: 0 bases; J trimming: 4 bases; junction bases outside the gene matches: 8. The CDR3 spans 16 residues. This table comes from immunoSEQ multiplex PCR, and its TCRdb copy is limited to in-frame clones, with some not included. The sample contains some 44,000 clones, around 92% of which appear only once. The chain couples TRBV5-1 to TRBJ1-1, with 8 bases identical to TRBD1. The receptor comes from a female donor with multiple sclerosis, enrolled in a pregnancy study. Here the sequenced sample was CD4+ T cells from peripheral blood mononuclear cells, taken in the third trimester of pregnancy. The CDR3 sequence: CASSLGRDRFSTEAFF. The DNA of the CDR3 is TGCGCCAGCAGCTTGGGCCGGGACAGGTTTTCCACTGAAGCTTTCTTT.